These 21 T cell receptor beta chains originate from one sample sequenced in a study of T cells in localized non-small cell lung cancer. Using immunoSEQ multiplex PCR, the repertoire was profiled, and TCRdb retains in-frame clones only, with some absent. Of approximately 80,000 clones listed, more than 70% are singletons. The starting material was peripheral blood, obtained before any cancer treatment. The source is a female donor of 60 years or more with stage I lung adenocarcinoma.

This clone has only a few counts. The J gene is TRBJ1-2, the V gene TRBV28; D is ambiguous. Germline CDR1 and CDR2: MDHEN and SYDVKM. V was cut by 2 bases and J by 4 bases, with 2 bases left in between. This CDR3 has 11 amino acids. The CDR3 region is CASSLSYGYTF. In DNA, the CDR3 is TGTGCCAGCAGTTTAAGCTATGGCTACACCTTC.

This clone was seen a few times. The CDR3, as DNA: TGTGCCAGCAGCTTCCGGGAGGGCGAGCAGTACTTC. Translation gives CASSFREGEQYF. The chain is built from TRBV13 and TRBJ2-7; TRBD2 matches 8 bases. V lost 3 bases to trimming and J lost 6 bases; unmatched junction nucleotides: 1. Germline V lookup: CDR1 PRHDT, CDR2 FYEKMQ (reference sequence). The CDR3 is 12 amino acids.

The CDR3 DNA follows: TGTGCCAGCAGCCCTCGACAGGGGGGCGAGCAGTACTTC. This sequence encodes CASSPRQGGEQYF. J is TRBJ2-7 and V is TRBV7-2, with 9 bases lining up with TRBD1. The germline V gene encodes CDR1 SGHTA and CDR2 FQGNSA. The CDR3 is 13 amino acids. V lost 5 bases, J lost 6 bases, and 5 bases stayed unmatched.

With regard to this clone: This clone may be a read error of a much larger clone one base away. The gene calls are TRBV30 and TRBJ1-1, with 7 bases fitting TRBD1. The CDR3 is 13 residues long. From germline, CDR1 is GTSNPN and CDR2 SVGIG (reference sequence). V lost 5 bases to trimming and J lost 5 bases; unmatched junction nucleotides: 8. The CDR3 DNA sequence: TGTGCCTGGGGACAGGACAGGCGTACTGAAGCTTTCTTT. Residues: CAWGQDRRTEAFF.

The V and J genes are TRBV29-1 and TRBJ2-1, with 8 bases aligning to TRBD2. CDR3 size: 12 residues. CDR1 and CDR2 from the germline V gene are SQVTM and ANQGSEA. Trimming at V came to 4 bases and at J to 4 bases, leaving 0 bases not matched to a gene. CDR3 nucleotides: TGCAGCGTTGGACTAGCGTACAATGAGCAGTTCTTC. Its protein is CSVGLAYNEQFF.

The chain couples TRBV27 to TRBJ2-5; D uncertain. Germline V gene data show CDR1 as MNHEY and CDR2 as SMNVEV (reference sequence). V was trimmed by 2 bases and J by 2 bases, leaving 6 bases between them. The CDR3 covers 13 residues. DNA of the CDR3: TGTGCCAGCAGTTTAAGGGTTCAAGAGACCCAGTACTTC. Its translation: CASSLRVQETQYF.

The rearrangement joins TRBV6-5 to TRBJ1-3; TRBD1 matches at 8 bases. The CDR3 runs 14 residues. The J segment lost 3 bases and the V segment lost 4 bases, leaving 2 bases of the junction unmatched. The germline CDR1 and CDR2 sequences are MNHEY and SVGAGI. CDR3 residues: CASSSGQGGNTIYF. The CDR3 DNA follows: TGTGCCAGCAGTTCCGGACAGGGTGGAAACACCATATATTTT.

This chain joins TRBV4-1 and TRBJ1-4, with D unresolved. CDR1 is MGHRA and CDR2 is YSYEKL in the germline V gene. The CDR3 length is 14 residues. The V and J ends lost 1 base and 6 bases respectively, with 9 bases between them. The CDR3 protein is CASSQVVGDEKLFF. In DNA form, the CDR3 reads TGCGCCAGCAGCCAAGTCGTCGGTGATGAAAAACTGTTTTTT.

This clone has a single count. The genes are TRBV5-6 and TRBJ1-2; no reliable D call. This CDR3 is built from 13 residues. Deletions cut 3 bases from V and 5 bases from J, with 11 bases between. Germline assignment: CDR1 SGHDT and CDR2 YYEEEE. The CDR3 here is CASSWPPRYGYTF. The DNA of the CDR3 is TGTGCCAGCAGCTGGCCCCCTAGGTATGGCTACACCTTC.

Here the CDR3 DNA reads TGTGCCAGCAGTTACGGCGGGGGCGGCTATGGCTACACCTTC. This encodes CASSYGGGGYGYTF. This rearrangement joins TRBV2 to TRBJ1-2, with a weak D call TRBD1 (6 bases). The CDR3 totals 14 residues. Germline V gene sequence: CDR1 SNHLY, CDR2 FYNNEI. Trimming removed 5 bases at V and 4 bases at J, with 14 bases between.

The CDR3 loop is CASSKETLGALDQPQHF. The CDR3 DNA follows: TGCGCCAGCAGCAAGGAGACATTAGGGGCGTTAGATCAGCCCCAGCATTTT. The chain links TRBV4-1 to TRBJ1-5, with D perhaps matching TRBD1 (5 bases). The germline CDR1 and CDR2 sequences are MGHRA and YSYEKL. Trimming shortened V by 5 bases and J by 5 bases, and 22 bases separated the two germline ends. The CDR3 sequence is 17 residues long.

For this clone: A read error may account for a junction end that differs from germline. The CDR3 bases are TGTGCTAGCAGCCCCTTTCTTGGGTCGGGAGCGGATCACAATGAGCAGTTCTTC. It translates to CASSPFLGSGADHNEQFF. The chain uses TRBV7-7 and TRBJ2-1, with a weak D call TRBD2 (6 bases). CDR1 is SSHAT and CDR2 is FNYEAQ in the germline V gene (reference sequence). This CDR3 has 18 amino acids.

This chain links TRBV11-3 with TRBJ2-2; perhaps TRBD1 as D (5 bases). The CDR3 spans 16 residues. Trimming took off 2 bases at V and 0 bases at J, with 10 bases between the two ends. Germline assignment: CDR1 SGHNT and CDR2 YENEEA. The CDR3 nucleotides are TGTGCCAGCAGCTTAATAGGGGCTTCGAACACCGGGGAGCTGTTTTTT. Its protein is CASSLIGASNTGELFF. Full variable domain (missing parts from reference TRBV11-3 and TRBJ2-2): EAGVVQSPRYKIIEKKQPVAFWCNPISGHNTLYWYLQNLGQGPELLIRYENEEAVDDSQLPKDRFSAERLKGVDSTLKIQPAELGDSAVYLCASSLIGASNTGELFFGEGSRLTVL.

CDR3 sequence reads: CSVGFGAGKSNEQYF. Here the CDR3 DNA reads TGCAGCGTGGGGTTTGGGGCGGGAAAGTCAAACGAGCAGTACTTC. The chain has TRBV29-1 and TRBJ2-7, with a possible D match to TRBD2 (6 bases). Trimming pared 6 bases from V and 5 bases from J, leaving 23 bases between. The CDR3 is made up of 15 amino acids. The germline CDR1 and CDR2 sequences are SQVTM and ANQGSEA.

This rearrangement joins TRBV28 to TRBJ1-2, with D tentatively TRBD1 (6 bases). This CDR3 is 13 amino acids long. CDR1 MDHEN and CDR2 SYDVKM come from the germline V gene. V lost 5 bases and J 8 bases, leaving 15 bases between the germline ends. In DNA, the CDR3 is TGTGCCAGCAGTCTCTCCGGGGGCGGGGGCTACACCTTC. Encoded protein: CASSLSGGGGYTF.

The V call is TRBV5-1, the J call TRBJ2-2, with D maybe TRBD2 (5 bases). CDR1 and CDR2 from the germline V gene are SGHRS and YFSETQ. CDR3 size: 15 residues. The germline V and J ends were trimmed by 0 bases and 2 bases, with 8 bases remaining between them. The CDR3 is CASSLATGNTGELFF. Here the CDR3 DNA reads TGCGCCAGCAGCTTGGCGACGGGAAACACCGGGGAGCTGTTTTTT.

The chain is built from TRBV27 and TRBJ2-1, with D perhaps given as TRBD1 or TRBD2 (7 bases each). In germline, CDR1 is MNHEY, CDR2 SMNVEV (reference sequence). The CDR3 consists of 15 residues. V was clipped by 8 bases and J by 0 bases, with 14 bases between them. The CDR3 loop reads CASWEGAFSYNEQFF. In nucleotides, the CDR3 is TGTGCCAGCTGGGAGGGGGCCTTCTCCTACAATGAGCAGTTCTTC.

The chain couples TRBV6-1 to TRBJ2-2; D perhaps matches TRBD2 (5 bases). The V and J ends lost 6 bases and 5 bases respectively, with 13 bases between them. CDR3 size: 14 residues. Germline V gene sequence: CDR1 MNHNS, CDR2 SASEGT. CDR3 nucleotide sequence: TGTGCCAGCAGGGAGAAATCGGGGACCGGGGAGCTGTTTTTT. Protein: CASREKSGTGELFF.

V is TRBV28 and J is TRBJ2-3; perhaps D is TRBD1 or TRBD2 (5 bases each). Germline lookup yields CDR1 MDHEN and CDR2 SYDVKM. CDR3 length: 13 residues. The germline V and J ends were trimmed by 6 bases and 2 bases, with 9 bases remaining between them. The CDR3 spells CASSRDLTDTQYF. CDR3 coding DNA: TGTGCCAGCAGCCGGGACCTCACAGATACGCAGTATTTT.

CDR3 amino acids: CASSLKGEGEAFF. The CDR3 DNA reads TGTGCCAGCAGCTTAAAGGGAGAGGGTGAAGCTTTCTTT. This chain links TRBV11-2 with TRBJ1-1, with no clear D. V was shortened by 2 bases and J by 7 bases, with 11 bases between the two germline ends. CDR3 length: 13 amino acids. Germline-derived CDR1 and CDR2 are SGHAT and FQNNGV.

A word on this clone: Other DNA sequences of this sample code for an identical CDR3. The chain combines TRBV27 with TRBJ2-3; D may be TRBD2 (6 bases). Germline V gene sequence: CDR1 MNHEY, CDR2 SMNVEV (reference sequence). The CDR3 is 14 residues long. Trimming removed 3 bases at V and 1 base at J, with 8 bases between. The CDR3 sequence: CASSFGGRTDTQYF. CDR3 nucleotides: TGTGCCAGCAGTTTCGGGGGACGCACAGATACGCAGTATTTT.